This TCR beta chain was identified during a study of blood T cell repertoires in COVID-19. Study-level background: Acute-phase and convalescent COVID-19 samples originated in the United States, Italy and Spain.

Participant ages covered roughly 18 to 90 years across 24 US areas. The ends were cut back, 6 bases at V and 6 bases at J, with 15 bases in the middle. CDR3 size: 14 residues. The germline gives CDR1 SGHTA, CDR2 FQGNSA. In the original workflow: Using reference gene primer amplification, nucleated cell counts were estimated. TCRdb's copy holds only in-frame clones and misses some; the assay was immunoSEQ multiplex PCR. D and trimming come from the DNA, and the V and J calls and clone size come from that table. Of roughly 500,000 clones in the sample, around 89% were seen once. The sample taken for sequencing was PBMCs or T cells enriched from blood (not recorded which). This rearrangement joins TRBV7-2 to TRBJ2-1, with TRBD2 as a possible D gene (6 bases). The clonotype originates from a woman aged 40 to 50 who had recovered from COVID-19. CDR3: CASSLGGLFNEQFF. The CDR3 nucleotides read TGTGCCAGCAGTTTGGGGGGACTTTTCAATGAGCAGTTCTTC.